The 2 T cell receptor beta chains in this list originate from one sample, sequenced in a study of T cell changes during pregnancy in multiple sclerosis. Clones were read by immunoSEQ multiplex PCR, and TCRdb kept only the in-frame ones, dropping some. The top ten clones hold 3.6% of a sample with fewer than 60,000 clones, less than 95% of them seen once. This sample comprised peripheral blood, obtained after pregnancy. All receptors derive from a female donor in good health, enrolled as a control in a pregnancy study.

The rearrangement links TRBV28 to TRBJ2-1; TRBD2 matches at 14 bases. V lost 6 bases to trimming and J lost 0 bases; unmatched junction nucleotides: 4. From germline, CDR1 is MDHEN and CDR2 SYDVKM. The CDR3 has 17 amino acids. In DNA form, the CDR3 reads TGTGCCAGCAGCCGGACTAGCGGGAGGACCTCCTACAATGAGCAGTTCTTC. Its protein is CASSRTSGRTSYNEQFF.

J is TRBJ2-7 and V is TRBV5-1, with D possibly matching TRBD2 (6 bases). Germline lookup yields CDR1 SGHRS and CDR2 YFSETQ. This CDR3 is 14 amino acids long. Trimming shortened V by 1 base and J by 3 bases, and 11 bases separated the two germline ends. The chain's CDR3 is CASSLRLDGYEQYF. The CDR3 bases are TGCGCCAGCAGCTTGCGACTAGACGGCTACGAGCAGTACTTC.